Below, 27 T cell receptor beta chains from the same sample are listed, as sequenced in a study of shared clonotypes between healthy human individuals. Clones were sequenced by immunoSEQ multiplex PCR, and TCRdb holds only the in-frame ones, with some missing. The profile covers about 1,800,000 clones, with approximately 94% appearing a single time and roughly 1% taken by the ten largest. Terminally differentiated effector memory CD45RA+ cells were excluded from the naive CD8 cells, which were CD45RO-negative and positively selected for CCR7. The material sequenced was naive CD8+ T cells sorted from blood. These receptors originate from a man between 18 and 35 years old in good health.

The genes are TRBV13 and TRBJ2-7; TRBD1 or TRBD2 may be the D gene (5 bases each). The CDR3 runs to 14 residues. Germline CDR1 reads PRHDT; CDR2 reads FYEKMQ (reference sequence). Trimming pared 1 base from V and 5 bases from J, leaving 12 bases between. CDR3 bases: TGTGCCAGCAGCTTAGTAGGGGAGAGGGACGAGCAGTACTTC. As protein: CASSLVGERDEQYF.

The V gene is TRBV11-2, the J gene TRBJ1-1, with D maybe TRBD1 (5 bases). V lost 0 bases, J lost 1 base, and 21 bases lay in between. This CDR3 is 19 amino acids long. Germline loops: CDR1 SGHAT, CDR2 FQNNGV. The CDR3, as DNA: TGTGCCAGCAGCTTAGACCTAATAAGCGGGGCAGCAAGGAACACTGAAGCTTTCTTT. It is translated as CASSLDLISGAARNTEAFF.

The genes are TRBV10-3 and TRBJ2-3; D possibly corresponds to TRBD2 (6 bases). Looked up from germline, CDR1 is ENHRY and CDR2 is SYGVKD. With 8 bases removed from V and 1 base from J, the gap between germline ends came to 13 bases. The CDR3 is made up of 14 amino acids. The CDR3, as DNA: TGTGCCATCCGTAGCGGCCCTGGCACAGATACGCAGTATTTT. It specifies CAIRSGPGTDTQYF.

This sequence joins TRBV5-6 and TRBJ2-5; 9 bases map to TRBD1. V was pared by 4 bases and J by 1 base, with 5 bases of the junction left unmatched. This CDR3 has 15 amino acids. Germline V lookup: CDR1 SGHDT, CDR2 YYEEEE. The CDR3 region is CASSLMTGGQETQYF. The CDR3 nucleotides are TGTGCCAGCAGCCTGATGACAGGGGGCCAAGAGACCCAGTACTTC.

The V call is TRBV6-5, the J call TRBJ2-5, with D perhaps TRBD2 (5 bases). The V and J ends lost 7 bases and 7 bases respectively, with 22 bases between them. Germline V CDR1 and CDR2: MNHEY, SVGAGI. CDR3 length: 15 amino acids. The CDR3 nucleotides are TGTGCCAGCAAAGCCCCGGGGTCCCTCCTTTTGACCCAGTACTTC. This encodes CASKAPGSLLLTQYF.

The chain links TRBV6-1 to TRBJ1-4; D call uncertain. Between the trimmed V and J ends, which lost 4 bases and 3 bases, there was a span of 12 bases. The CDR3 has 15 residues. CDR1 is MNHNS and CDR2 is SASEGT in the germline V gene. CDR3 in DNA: TGTGCCAGCAGTGGGGCCACCTTCGCTAATGAAAAACTGTTTTTT. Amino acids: CASSGATFANEKLFF.

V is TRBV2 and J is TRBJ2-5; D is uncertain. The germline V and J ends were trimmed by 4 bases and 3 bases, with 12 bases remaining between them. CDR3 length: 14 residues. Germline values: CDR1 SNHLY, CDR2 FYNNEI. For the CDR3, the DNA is TGTGCCAGCAGTGTTTGGCAGCCCAAAGAGACCCAGTACTTC. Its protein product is CASSVWQPKETQYF.

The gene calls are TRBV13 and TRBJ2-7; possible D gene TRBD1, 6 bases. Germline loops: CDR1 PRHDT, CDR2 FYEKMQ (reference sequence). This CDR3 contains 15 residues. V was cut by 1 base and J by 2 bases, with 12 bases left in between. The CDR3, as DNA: TGTGCCAGCAGCTTAGCTTTACAGGGCGCCTACGAGCAGTACTTC. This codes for CASSLALQGAYEQYF.

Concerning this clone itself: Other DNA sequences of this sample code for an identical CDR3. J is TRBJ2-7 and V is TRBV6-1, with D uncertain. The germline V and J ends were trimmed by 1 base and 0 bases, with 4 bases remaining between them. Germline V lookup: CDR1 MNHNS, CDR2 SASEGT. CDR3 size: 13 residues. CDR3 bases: TGTGCCAGCAGTGAAGGCTTCTCCTACGAGCAGTACTTC. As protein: CASSEGFSYEQYF.

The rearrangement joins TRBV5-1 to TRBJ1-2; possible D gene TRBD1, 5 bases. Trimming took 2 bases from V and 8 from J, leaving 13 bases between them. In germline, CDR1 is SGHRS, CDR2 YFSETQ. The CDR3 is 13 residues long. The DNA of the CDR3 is TGCGCCAGCAGCTTTGAGGGGTCGGGAGGCTACACCTTC. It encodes CASSFEGSGGYTF.

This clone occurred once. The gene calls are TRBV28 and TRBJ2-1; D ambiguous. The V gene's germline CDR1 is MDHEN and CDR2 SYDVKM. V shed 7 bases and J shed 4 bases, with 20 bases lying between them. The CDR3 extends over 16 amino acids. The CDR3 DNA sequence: TGTGCCAGCACCCCCGCGGTCGGTTTGGGTTACAATGAGCAGTTCTTC. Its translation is CASTPAVGLGYNEQFF.

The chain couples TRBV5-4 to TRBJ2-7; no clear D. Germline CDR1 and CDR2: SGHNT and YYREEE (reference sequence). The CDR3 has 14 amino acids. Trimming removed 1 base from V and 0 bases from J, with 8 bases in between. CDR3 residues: CASSLNWNSYEQYF. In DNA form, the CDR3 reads TGTGCCAGCAGCTTGAACTGGAACTCCTACGAGCAGTACTTC.

The CDR3 region is CSVTGGNGYTF. In DNA, the CDR3 is TGCAGCGTTACGGGAGGGAATGGCTACACCTTC. This sequence joins TRBV29-1 and TRBJ1-2; no firm D call. Between the trimmed V and J ends, which lost 5 bases and 6 bases, there was a span of 10 bases. The CDR3 is 11 amino acids. The germline V gene has CDR1 SQVTM and CDR2 ANQGSEA.

The chain's CDR3 is CASSPRQLGSPTEAFF. The CDR3 region has the DNA TGTGCCAGCAGTCCAAGGCAGTTAGGGAGCCCCACTGAAGCTTTCTTT. The rearrangement links TRBV4-2 to TRBJ1-1, with D unclear. Germline values: CDR1 LGHNA, CDR2 YNFKEQ. This CDR3 is built from 16 residues. Deletions cut 6 bases from V and 4 bases from J, with 21 bases between.

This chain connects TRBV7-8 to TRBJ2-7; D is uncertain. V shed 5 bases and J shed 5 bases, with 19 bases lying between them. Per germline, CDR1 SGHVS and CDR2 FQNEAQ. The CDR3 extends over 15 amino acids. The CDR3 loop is CASSPRVGSEDEQYF. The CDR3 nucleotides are TGTGCCAGCAGCCCTCGAGTTGGGTCCGAAGACGAGCAGTACTTC.

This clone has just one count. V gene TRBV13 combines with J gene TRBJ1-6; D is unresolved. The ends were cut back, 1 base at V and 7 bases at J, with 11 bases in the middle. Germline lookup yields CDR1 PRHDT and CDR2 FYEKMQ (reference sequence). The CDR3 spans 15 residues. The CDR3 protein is CASSLVGEGNSPLHF. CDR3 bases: TGTGCCAGCAGCTTAGTAGGAGAAGGGAATTCACCCCTCCACTTT.

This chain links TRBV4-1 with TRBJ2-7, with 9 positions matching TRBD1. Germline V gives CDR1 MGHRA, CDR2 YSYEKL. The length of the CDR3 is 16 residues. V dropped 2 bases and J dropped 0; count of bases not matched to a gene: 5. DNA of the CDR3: TGCGCCAGCAGCCAAAGAACAGGGGGCTCCTCCTACGAGCAGTACTTC. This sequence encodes CASSQRTGGSSYEQYF.

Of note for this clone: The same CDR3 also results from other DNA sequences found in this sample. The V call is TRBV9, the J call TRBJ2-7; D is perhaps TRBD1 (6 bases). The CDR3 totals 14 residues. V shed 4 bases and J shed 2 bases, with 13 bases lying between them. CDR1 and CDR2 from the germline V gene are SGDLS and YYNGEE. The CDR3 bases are TGTGCCAGCAGCCCCCGGACAGCTCCCTACGAGCAGTACTTC. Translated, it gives CASSPRTAPYEQYF.

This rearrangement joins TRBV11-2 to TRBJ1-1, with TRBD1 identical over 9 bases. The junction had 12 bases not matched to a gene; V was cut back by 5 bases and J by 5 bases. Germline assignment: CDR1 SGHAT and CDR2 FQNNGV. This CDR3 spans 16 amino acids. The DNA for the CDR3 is TGTGCCAGCAGCGCGCGTACAGGGGGCGAGGGGACTGAAGCTTTCTTT. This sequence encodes CASSARTGGEGTEAFF.

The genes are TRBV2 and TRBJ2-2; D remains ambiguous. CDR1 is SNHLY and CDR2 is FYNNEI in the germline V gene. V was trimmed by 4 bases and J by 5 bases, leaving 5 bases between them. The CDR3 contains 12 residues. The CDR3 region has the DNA TGTGCCAGCAGTGGGACGACCGGGGAGCTGTTTTTT. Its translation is CASSGTTGELFF.

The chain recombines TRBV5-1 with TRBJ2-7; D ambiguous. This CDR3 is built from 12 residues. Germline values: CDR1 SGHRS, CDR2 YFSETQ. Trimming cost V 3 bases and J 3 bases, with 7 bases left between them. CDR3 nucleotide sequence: TGCGCCAGCAGCTCCCCAAACTACGAGCAGTACTTC. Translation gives CASSSPNYEQYF. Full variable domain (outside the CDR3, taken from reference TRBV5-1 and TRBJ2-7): KAGVTQTPRYLIKTRGQQVTLSCSPISGHRSVSWYQQTPGQGLQFLFEYFSETQRNKGNFPGRFSGRQFSNSRSEMNVSTLELGDSALYLCASSSPNYEQYFGPGTRLTVT.

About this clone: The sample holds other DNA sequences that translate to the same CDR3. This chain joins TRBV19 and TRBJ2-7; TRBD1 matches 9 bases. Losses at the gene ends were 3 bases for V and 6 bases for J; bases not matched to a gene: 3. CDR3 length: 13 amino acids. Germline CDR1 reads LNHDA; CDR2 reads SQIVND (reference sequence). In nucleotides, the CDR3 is TGTGCCAGTAGTATTGGGACAGGGAGCGAGCAGTACTTC. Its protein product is CASSIGTGSEQYF.

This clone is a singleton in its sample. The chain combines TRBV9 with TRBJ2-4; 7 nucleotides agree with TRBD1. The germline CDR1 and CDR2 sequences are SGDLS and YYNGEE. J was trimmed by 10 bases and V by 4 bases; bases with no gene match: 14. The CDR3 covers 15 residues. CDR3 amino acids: CASSLADRGHGIQYF. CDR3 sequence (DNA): TGTGCCAGCAGCCTTGCCGATAGGGGGCACGGAATTCAGTACTTC.

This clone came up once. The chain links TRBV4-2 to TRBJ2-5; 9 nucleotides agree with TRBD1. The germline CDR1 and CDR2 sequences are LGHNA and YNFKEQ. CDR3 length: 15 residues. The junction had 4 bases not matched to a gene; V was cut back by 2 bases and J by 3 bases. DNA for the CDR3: TGTGCCAGCAGCCAACCGGGACAGGGAGAAGAGACCCAGTACTTC. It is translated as CASSQPGQGEETQYF.

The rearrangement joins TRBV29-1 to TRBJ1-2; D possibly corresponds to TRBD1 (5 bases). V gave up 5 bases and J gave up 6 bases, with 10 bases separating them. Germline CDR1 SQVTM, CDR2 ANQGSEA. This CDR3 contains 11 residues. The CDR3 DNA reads TGCAGCGTTAGAGGGGACGATGGCTACACCTTC. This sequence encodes CSVRGDDGYTF.

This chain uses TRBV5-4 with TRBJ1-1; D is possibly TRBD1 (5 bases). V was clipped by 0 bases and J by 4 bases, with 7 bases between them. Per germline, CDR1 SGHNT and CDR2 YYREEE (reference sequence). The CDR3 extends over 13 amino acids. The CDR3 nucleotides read TGTGCCAGCAGCTTGGTGGGGCTCACTGAAGCTTTCTTT. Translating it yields CASSLVGLTEAFF. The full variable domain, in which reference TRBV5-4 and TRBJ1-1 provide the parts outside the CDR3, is ETGVTQSPTHLIKTRGQQVTLRCSSQSGHNTVSWYQQALGQGPQFIFQYYREEENGRGNFPPRFSGLQFPNYSSELNVNALELDDSALYLCASSLVGLTEAFFGQGTRLTVV.

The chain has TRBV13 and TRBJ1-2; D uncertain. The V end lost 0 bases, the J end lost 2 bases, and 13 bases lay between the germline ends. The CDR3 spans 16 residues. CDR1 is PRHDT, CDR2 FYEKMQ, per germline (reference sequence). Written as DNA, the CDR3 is TGTGCCAGCAGCTTAGGCCCCGGGTGGGGAAACTATGGCTACACCTTC. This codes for CASSLGPGWGNYGYTF.